Listed below are T cell receptor beta chains from one sample, sequenced in a study of T cell responses to AZD1222 COVID-19 vaccine. The repertoire was sequenced with immunoSEQ multiplex PCR; TCRdb's copy has only in-frame clones and lacks some. The sample has tens of thousands of clones, about nine tenths seen once. The sequenced sample was peripheral blood, obtained 28 days after the second AZD1222 dose. Receptors originate from an adult who received the AZD1222 COVID-19 vaccine. CDR3s include the opening cysteine and the closing phenylalanine or tryptophan. A D gene is named only where the DNA matches it firmly. For some rows the clone size is stated as once, few or many, or as a class when expanded; others skip it.

j_call clone_size v_call cdr3_length d_call cdr3_aa cdr3_nt
TRBJ2-1 once TRBV6-2/TRBV6-3 16 TRBD1 CASSDEGRGQGALQFF TGTGCCAGCAGCGACGAGGGCCGCGGACAGGGGGCATTGCAGTTCTTC
TRBJ2-2 . TRBV6-6 17 TRBD2 CASSPMTSGGNTGELFF TGTGCCAGCAGTCCCATGACTAGCGGGGGGAACACCGGGGAGCTGTTTTTT
TRBJ1-1 . TRBV7-3 13 . CASSFRDGHEAFF TGTGCCAGCAGCTTCCGGGACGGCCATGAAGCTTTCTTT
TRBJ2-2 . TRBV9 14 . CASSVTGIPGELFF TGTGCCAGCAGCGTAACTGGGATTCCCGGGGAGCTGTTTTTT
TRBJ1-4 . TRBV4-1 16 . CASSQELGQGSEKLFF TGCGCTAGCAGCCAAGAATTGGGCCAGGGGAGCGAAAAACTGTTTTTT
TRBJ2-1 . TRBV4-3 14 TRBD1 CASSRRDSNNEQFF TGCGCCAGCAGCCGTCGGGACAGCAACAATGAGCAGTTCTTC
TRBJ1-4 . TRBV3-1/TRBV3-2 17 . CASSQDPPGGANEKLFF TGTGCCAGCAGCCAAGATCCTCCGGGAGGCGCTAATGAAAAACTGTTTTTT
TRBJ2-2 . TRBV24-1 15 . CATSDSGSNTGELFF TGTGCCACCAGTGACTCCGGGTCTAACACCGGGGAGCTGTTTTTT
TRBJ1-5 . TRBV30 13 . CAWSASSNQPQHF TGTGCCTGGAGTGCATCGAGCAATCAGCCCCAGCATTTT
TRBJ2-2 once TRBV5-6 16 . CASSGTGGGARRELFF TGTGCCAGCAGCGGAACAGGTGGGGGTGCTAGGCGGGAGCTGTTTTTT
TRBJ1-1 . TRBV3-1/TRBV3-2 20 . CASSNPPMGRGGVFGTEAFF TGTGCCAGCAGCAACCCCCCTATGGGCAGGGGAGGGGTTTTCGGCACTGAAGCTTTCTTT
TRBJ2-1 . TRBV24-1 16 TRBD2 CATSDRFRTSRNEQFF TGTGCCACCAGTGACCGGTTCCGGACTAGCAGGAATGAGCAGTTCTTC
TRBJ1-1 . TRBV3-1/TRBV3-2 13 . CASSQGRYTEAFF TGTGCCAGCAGCCAAGGACGGTACACTGAAGCTTTCTTT
TRBJ2-2 . TRBV5-1 18 . CASTFHLFRAGQTGELFF TGCGCCAGCACATTCCACCTCTTTAGAGCAGGCCAGACCGGGGAGCTGTTTTTT
TRBJ2-5 few TRBV2 13 . CASSRGNQETQYF TGTGCCAGCAGTCGGGGGAACCAAGAGACCCAGTACTTC
TRBJ2-3 . TRBV5-4 12 . CASSLPQDTQYF TGTGCCAGCAGCTTACCCCAAGATACGCAGTATTTT
TRBJ2-7 . TRBV6-5 12 . CASSGRSYEQYF TGTGCCAGCAGCGGACGGAGCTACGAGCAGTACTTC
TRBJ2-6 . TRBV6-2/TRBV6-3 17 TRBD1 CASSPKHPGQVSFALTF TGTGCCAGCAGTCCAAAACACCCGGGACAGGTTTCCTTCGCCCTGACTTTC
TRBJ2-3 . TRBV7-9 15 TRBD2 CASSLTSGATDTQYF TGTGCCAGCAGCTTGACTAGCGGCGCCACAGATACGCAGTATTTT
TRBJ2-3 . TRBV5-4 15 TRBD2 CASSWTSGSVDTQYF TGTGCCAGCAGCTGGACTAGCGGGAGCGTGGATACGCAGTATTTT
TRBJ2-2 . TRBV10-3 13 . CAISDDSPEELFF TGTGCCATCAGCGACGATTCACCGGAGGAGCTGTTTTTT
TRBJ2-5 . TRBV7-6 13 . CASSTGYGETQYF TGTGCCAGCAGCACAGGGTATGGAGAGACCCAGTACTTC
TRBJ2-1 . TRBV7-2 14 TRBD2 CASSLRIAGGRQFF TGTGCCAGCAGCTTGAGAATAGCGGGAGGCCGGCAGTTCTTC
TRBJ2-3 . TRBV11-3 15 . CASSLGGASADTQYF TGTGCCAGCAGCTTAGGGGGGGCTAGCGCAGATACGCAGTATTTT
TRBJ2-3 . TRBV7-2 17 TRBD2 CASSLERAGERTDTQYF TGTGCCAGCAGCTTAGAACGAGCGGGAGAGAGGACAGATACGCAGTATTTT
TRBJ2-7 . TRBV12-3/TRBV12-4 12 . CASSFGPYEQYF TGTGCCAGCAGTTTCGGGCCCTACGAGCAGTACTTC
TRBJ2-7 . TRBV6-6 13 TRBD1 CASSDRGLYEQYF TGTGCCAGCAGCGACAGGGGGCTTTACGAGCAGTACTTC
TRBJ2-1 . TRBV6-5 14 TRBD2 CASSSGGVYNEQFF TGTGCCAGCAGTTCCGGGGGGGTATACAATGAGCAGTTCTTC
TRBJ1-1 . TRBV24-1 12 . CATNRPNTEAFF TGTGCCACCAACCGGCCCAACACTGAAGCTTTCTTT
TRBJ1-5 once TRBV29-1 15 . CSVAQMYLLWQPQHF TGCAGCGTTGCCCAAATGTACCTCCTGTGGCAGCCCCAGCATTTT
TRBJ2-1 . TRBV29-1 12 . CSAEPAGNEQFF TGCAGCGCCGAACCGGCGGGGAATGAGCAGTTCTTC
TRBJ1-2 . TRBV5-6 16 TRBD1 CASKGQGRQINYGYTF TGTGCCAGCAAAGGACAGGGCCGGCAAATTAACTATGGCTACACCTTC
TRBJ1-5 . TRBV27 13 . CASSFKAHQPQHF TGTGCCAGCAGTTTTAAGGCCCATCAGCCCCAGCATTTT
TRBJ2-1 . TRBV20-1 14 TRBD2 CSASGLAGYNEQFF TGCAGTGCTAGTGGACTAGCGGGATACAATGAGCAGTTCTTC
TRBJ2-2 . TRBV11-2 15 . CASSSWAVNTGELFF TGTGCCAGCAGCTCTTGGGCCGTGAACACCGGGGAGCTGTTTTTT
TRBJ1-2 . TRBV5-1 15 . CASHEGGGTNYGYTF TGCGCCAGTCATGAGGGCGGGGGTACTAACTATGGCTACACCTTC
TRBJ1-6 . TRBV19 16 . CASSIIAGLGNSPLHF TGTGCCAGTAGTATAATTGCCGGCCTGGGTAATTCACCCCTCCACTTT
TRBJ2-2 . TRBV2 14 . CASSENGVTGELFF TGTGCCAGCAGTGAAAACGGGGTGACCGGGGAGCTGTTTTTT
TRBJ2-7 . TRBV6-6 13 . CASLKQETYEQYF TGTGCCAGCCTAAAACAGGAGACCTACGAGCAGTACTTC
TRBJ2-1 . TRBV5-1 16 . CASSPGTQGRYNEQFF TGCGCCAGCAGCCCCGGGACCCAGGGGAGATACAATGAGCAGTTCTTC
TRBJ1-2 . TRBV11-2 13 . CASSAAGGYGYTF TGTGCCAGCAGCGCCGCGGGGGGTTATGGCTACACCTTC
TRBJ2-7 . TRBV4-1 14 . CASKRLGGSYEQYF TGCGCCAGCAAACGTCTGGGGGGCTCCTACGAGCAGTACTTC
TRBJ2-5 . TRBV18 14 . CASSPSGRLETQYF TGTGCCAGCTCACCCTCAGGGCGGTTAGAGACCCAGTACTTC
TRBJ2-7 . TRBV5-5 13 TRBD1 CASSYPDRGVQYF TGTGCCAGCAGCTACCCGGACAGGGGGGTGCAGTACTTC
TRBJ2-7 . TRBV30 11 . CAWSMNYEQYF TGTGCCTGGAGTATGAACTACGAGCAGTACTTC
TRBJ2-1 . TRBV24-1 14 TRBD2 CATNDPGEGREQFF TGTGCCACCAATGACCCCGGGGAGGGGAGGGAGCAGTTCTTC